This passage covers 10 T cell receptor beta chains from one sample sequenced in a study of tumor-infiltrating lymphocytes in primary liver carcinoma. cDNA specific to TCR beta was made from approximately 0.55 ug of total RNA, with a constant-region primer employed for priming. Modified slightly, ARM-PCR produced TCR beta libraries over three nested multiplex PCR rounds. TRBV1-TRBV30 forward primers paired with a C-beta reverse primer drove the first two PCR rounds, about 10 cycles each. TCRdb re-called the multiplex PCR reads through MiXCR, storing one row per CDR3 protein. Among 75,000 or so distinct CDR3 sequences listed, 60% to 75% were seen once. From 20-30 mg of unsorted bulk tissue, DNA and RNA were co-extracted together. The sample comprised liver tumor tissue from sampling region 4. The subset here: tumor region T4, right-lateral pole. Every receptor here comes from a man between 40 and 49 years old with primary liver carcinoma and hepatitis B virus infection.

Points on this clonotype: Lacking the conserved final phenylalanine or tryptophan, this CDR3 likely reflects a read error. The chain is built from TRBV12-3 or TRBV12-4 and TRBJ2-1; possible D gene TRBD2, 7 bases. This CDR3 is built from 14 residues. CDR3 amino acids: CTSRGLGGPNEQFL. In nucleotides, the CDR3 is TGTACCAGCCGCGGACTAGGGGGTCCCAATGAGCAGTTCCTC.

This clonotype occurred many times. The J gene is TRBJ2-6, the V gene TRBV28; 9 positions agree with TRBD1. Looked up from germline, CDR1 is MDHEN and CDR2 is SYDVKM. J gave up 2 bases and V 6 bases, and 2 bases lay outside the gene matches. CDR3 size: 15 residues. The CDR3 sequence is CASRRQGAGANVLTF. CDR3 nucleotides: TGTGCCAGCAGAAGACAGGGGGCTGGGGCCAACGTCCTGACTTTC.

Remarks on this clonotype: One end of the junction does not line up with germline, which may come from a read error. This chain uses TRBV28 with TRBJ2-1, with 8 bases identical to TRBD1. Germline V gene data show CDR1 as MDHEN and CDR2 as SYDVKM. This CDR3 has 15 amino acids. As DNA, the CDR3 is TGTGCCTGCAGTTCGGACAGGGTTTGGATCAATGAGCAGTTCTTT. Amino acids: CACSSDRVWINEQFF.

Note on this clonotype: This is likely a read error, given that the CDR3 carries no conserved phenylalanine or tryptophan at its end. The CDR3 DNA is TGCAGCGCTAGGACTTGTAGCAATCAGCCCCAGCATCTT. This gives the protein CSARTCSNQPQHL. The rearrangement links TRBV29-1 to TRBJ1-5; D not resolved. CDR1 SQVTM and CDR2 ANQGSEA come from the germline V gene. The V end lost 7 bases, the J end lost 0 bases, and 10 bases lay between the germline ends. This CDR3 has 13 amino acids.

This clonotype was observed once. The chain uses TRBV4-1 and TRBJ2-3; D tentatively fits TRBD1 or TRBD2 (6 bases each). This CDR3 has 17 amino acids. Trimming removed 6 bases at V and 11 bases at J, with 30 bases between. Germline values: CDR1 MGHRA, CDR2 YSYEKL. CDR3 residues: CASRPKITRGRLAGQYF. CDR3 nucleotides: TGCGCCAGCAGGCCTAAGATCACTAGGGGGAGGCTCGCGGGGCAGTATTTT.

In regard to this clonotype: It may be a read error: a sequence one base away is much more abundant. The chain uses TRBV14 and TRBJ2-2, with 7 bases fitting TRBD1. The CDR3 is 15 residues long. CDR1 is SGHDN and CDR2 is FVKESK in the germline V gene. J gave up 6 bases and V 7 bases, and 11 bases lay outside the gene matches. For the CDR3, the DNA is TGTGCCAGCAACACCACAGGGGCTTCGGCCGGGGAGCTGTTTTTT. It yields the protein CASNTTGASAGELFF.

The chain employs TRBV7-2 and TRBJ1-5; D ambiguous. The CDR3 has 14 amino acids. V was clipped by 3 bases and J by 0 bases, with 6 bases between them. Germline V gene data show CDR1 as SGHTA and CDR2 as FQGNSA. The CDR3 is CASSFTGSNQPQHF. CDR3 coding DNA: TGTGCCAGCAGCTTTACCGGTAGCAATCAGCCCCAGCATTTT.

This clonotype occurred once. This likely comes from a read error, as the CDR3 has no conserved phenylalanine or tryptophan at its end. The DNA is omitted, as the CDR3 cannot be located on it reliably, and the CDR3 follows TCRdb's listing. The chain joins TRBV12-3 or TRBV12-4 to TRBJ2-2; the D call of TRBD1 is as the table states it, not checked on the DNA. Inclusive of both ends, the CDR3 amounts to 16 amino acids. The CDR3 region is CAISLYPGSNTGELFY.

The table lists this clonotype with a count of one. The chain couples TRBV2 to TRBJ1-4, with a weak D call TRBD1 (5 bases). The length of the CDR3 is 13 residues. The V and J ends lost 6 bases and 8 bases respectively, with 13 bases between them. Germline CDR1 reads SNHLY; CDR2 reads FYNNEI. The chain's CDR3 is CASSVTEGEKLFF. CDR3 sequence (DNA): TGTGCCAGCAGCGTGACAGAGGGGGAAAAACTGTTTTTT.

Of note for this clonotype: This may be a read error, as it is one base from a much larger clone. V and J are TRBV30 and TRBJ2-5; 7 nucleotides agree with TRBD2. CDR3 length: 13 residues. V dropped 0 bases and J dropped 9; count of bases not matched to a gene: 7. Germline-derived CDR1 and CDR2 are GTSNPN and SVGIG (reference sequence). Here the CDR3 reads CAWSVRAREAQYF. CDR3 DNA sequence: TGTGCCTGGAGTGTCAGGGCCCGGGAGGCCCAGTACTTC.